The 7 T cell receptor beta chains in this list originate from one sample, sequenced in a study of primary melanoma T cells and metastatic recurrence. The assay was immunoSEQ multiplex PCR, and TCRdb's table has in-frame clones only and misses some. In the table there are 250 to 400 clones, less than 70% of which are singletons. The source material was melanoma tumor tissue. The receptor source for this set is a human donor with melanoma.

The V and J genes are TRBV14 and TRBJ1-2; no definite D call. Between the trimmed V and J ends, which lost 4 bases and 4 bases, there was a span of 7 bases. Germline values: CDR1 SGHDN, CDR2 FVKESK. This CDR3 is built from 12 residues. DNA for the CDR3: TGTGCCAGCAGCCCGGGCCCCTATGGCTACACCTTC. This gives the protein CASSPGPYGYTF.

The chain employs TRBV25-1 and TRBJ1-1; a weak D match, TRBD1 (6 bases). CDR3 length: 14 amino acids. Trimming pared 4 bases from V and 1 base from J, leaving 10 bases between. The germline gives CDR1 MGHDK, CDR2 SYGVNS. The CDR3 sequence is CASSALRGNTEAFF. The CDR3 DNA reads as TGTGCCAGCAGTGCCCTCAGGGGGAACACTGAAGCTTTCTTT.

The rearrangement links TRBV30 to TRBJ1-2; D is perhaps TRBD1 (5 bases). Trimming shortened V by 0 bases and J by 5 bases, and 13 bases separated the two germline ends. Germline CDR1 GTSNPN, CDR2 SVGIG (reference sequence). The CDR3 covers 14 residues. CDR3 coding DNA: TGTGCCTGGAGTGTAGGGGCCAGCTCATATGGCTACACCTTC. This encodes CAWSVGASSYGYTF.

CDR3 residues: CASSSPSYEQYF. The CDR3 coding sequence is TGTGCCAGCAGTTCCCCATCCTACGAGCAGTACTTC. This chain links TRBV28 with TRBJ2-7; D ambiguous. This CDR3 region has 12 residues. V lost 4 bases and J lost 1, with 5 bases in between. CDR1 is MDHEN, CDR2 SYDVKM, per germline.

This clone was detected only a few times. The rearrangement uses TRBV28 and TRBJ1-1; the D gene is possibly TRBD1 (5 bases). Trimming pared 5 bases from V and 0 bases from J, leaving 19 bases between. This CDR3 contains 17 residues. CDR1 MDHEN and CDR2 SYDVKM come from the germline V gene. The chain's CDR3 is CASSPSTSGKMNTEAFF. CDR3 bases: TGTGCCAGCAGTCCGTCGACGTCAGGGAAAATGAACACTGAAGCTTTCTTT.

This sequence joins TRBV30 and TRBJ1-5; D is perhaps TRBD1 (5 bases). The CDR3 has 14 amino acids. Trimming took off 2 bases at V and 7 bases at J, with 15 bases between the two ends. The germline V gene encodes CDR1 GTSNPN and CDR2 SVGIG (reference sequence). CDR3 coding DNA: TGTGCCTGGAGTCCGAGCGGGGGATGGCAGCCCCAGCATTTT. Amino acid sequence: CAWSPSGGWQPQHF.

This clone was recorded only once. The chain links TRBV6-8 to TRBJ2-1; D may be TRBD2 (6 bases). This CDR3 has 15 amino acids. The V end lost 7 bases, the J end lost 5 bases, and 18 bases lay between the germline ends. Germline CDR1 MNHGY, CDR2 SAAAGT. The CDR3 protein is CASTPVGTPNNEQFF. CDR3 coding DNA: TGTGCCAGCACCCCAGTAGGGACTCCTAACAATGAGCAGTTCTTC.